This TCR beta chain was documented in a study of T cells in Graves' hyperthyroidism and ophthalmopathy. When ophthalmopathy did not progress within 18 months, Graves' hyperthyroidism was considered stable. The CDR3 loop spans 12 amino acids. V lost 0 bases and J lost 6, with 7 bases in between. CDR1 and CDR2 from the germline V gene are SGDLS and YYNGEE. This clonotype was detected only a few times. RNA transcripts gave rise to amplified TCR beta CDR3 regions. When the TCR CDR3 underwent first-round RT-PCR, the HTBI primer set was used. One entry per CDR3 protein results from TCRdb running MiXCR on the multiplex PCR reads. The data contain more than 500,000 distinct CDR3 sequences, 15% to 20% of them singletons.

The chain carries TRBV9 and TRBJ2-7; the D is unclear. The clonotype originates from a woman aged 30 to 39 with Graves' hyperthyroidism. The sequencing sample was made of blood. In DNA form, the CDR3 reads TGTGCCAGCAGCGTAGGGAATACCGAGCAGTACTTC. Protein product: CASSVGNTEQYF.